Listed below are T cell receptor beta chains from one sample, sequenced in a study of blood T cells in healthy people across ages. TCRdb itself ran the 5' RACE reads through MiXCR, one entry per CDR3 protein. This table holds roughly 1,500,000 distinct CDR3 sequences, roughly 32% found once. Sequenced sample: blood. The receptors here all came from a woman aged 25 to 39 in good health. CDR3s leave out the opening cysteine and the closing phenylalanine or tryptophan.

j_gene: .; v_gene: TRBV20-1; CDR3aa: SAVTSGRRYEQY
j_gene: TRBJ2-5; v_gene: TRBV12-3/TRBV12-4; CDR3aa: ASSPDWTPETQY
j_gene: TRBJ2-7; v_gene: TRBV27; CDR3aa: ASSPPSGGEYEQY
j_gene: TRBJ2-3; v_gene: TRBV9; CDR3aa: ASSVDGGRADTQY
j_gene: TRBJ2-3; v_gene: TRBV5-6; CDR3aa: ASSLFSGGAIDTQY
j_gene: TRBJ2-6; v_gene: TRBV9; CDR3aa: ASSPPTGTGANVLT
j_gene: TRBJ2-7; v_gene: TRBV5-1; CDR3aa: ASSDLRGDYEQY
j_gene: TRBJ2-1; v_gene: TRBV5-5; CDR3aa: ASSLRGGEAYNEQF
j_gene: TRBJ2-5; v_gene: TRBV12-3/TRBV12-4; CDR3aa: ASSFVDYTGEQY
j_gene: TRBJ2-5; v_gene: TRBV5-1; CDR3aa: ASSLGAYSGQY
j_gene: TRBJ1-6; v_gene: TRBV15; CDR3aa: ATSRDARTGVNSPLH
j_gene: TRBJ2-7; v_gene: TRBV10-1; CDR3aa: ASPYTTGSYEQY
j_gene: TRBJ2-1; v_gene: TRBV29-1; CDR3aa: SYTPRRDEQF
j_gene: TRBJ2-7; v_gene: TRBV20-1; CDR3aa: SARYPSAGNSYEQY
j_gene: TRBJ2-1; v_gene: TRBV10-3; CDR3aa: AISPGTGVGNEQF
j_gene: TRBJ2-5; v_gene: TRBV20-1; CDR3aa: SARDPTGGPWKETQY
j_gene: TRBJ2-5; v_gene: TRBV11-2; CDR3aa: ASSLAQGKGETQY
j_gene: TRBJ2-1; v_gene: TRBV20-1; CDR3aa: SARSHSGRVYNEQF
j_gene: TRBJ2-3; v_gene: TRBV5-1; CDR3aa: ASSLWGGSSTDTQY
j_gene: TRBJ2-4; v_gene: TRBV28; CDR3aa: ASSINTKNIQY
j_gene: TRBJ1-4; v_gene: TRBV28; CDR3aa: AGQGAGEKLF
j_gene: TRBJ1-1; v_gene: TRBV6-6; CDR3aa: ASRPGGQGSTEAF
j_gene: TRBJ2-3; v_gene: TRBV10-3; CDR3aa: ATRAGVAQY
j_gene: TRBJ2-7; v_gene: TRBV27; CDR3aa: AGSLSSFSSYEQY
j_gene: TRBJ2-6; v_gene: TRBV7-9; CDR3aa: ASSSGSGGYSGANVLT
j_gene: TRBJ1-2; v_gene: TRBV6-6; CDR3aa: ASSYSSQAWGYT
j_gene: TRBJ2-7; v_gene: TRBV6-5; CDR3aa: ASSQEGTSGSEQY
j_gene: TRBJ1-2; v_gene: TRBV20-1; CDR3aa: SARDHGADYGYT
j_gene: TRBJ2-3; v_gene: TRBV6-5; CDR3aa: ASSRSDTQY
j_gene: TRBJ2-3; v_gene: TRBV7-6; CDR3aa: ASSLSGTRADTQY
j_gene: TRBJ2-1; v_gene: TRBV13; CDR3aa: ASSLPASNEQF
j_gene: TRBJ1-5; v_gene: TRBV7-9; CDR3aa: ASSAEGADNQPQH
j_gene: TRBJ2-3; v_gene: TRBV7-2; CDR3aa: ASREGGGGDTQY
j_gene: TRBJ2-1; v_gene: TRBV6-2/TRBV6-3; CDR3aa: ASSYVPVSGDNEQF
j_gene: TRBJ1-2; v_gene: TRBV20-1; CDR3aa: SATQGEMYGYT
j_gene: TRBJ2-3; v_gene: TRBV7-2; CDR3aa: ASSSPPGAGTITDTQY
j_gene: TRBJ2-1; v_gene: TRBV24-1; CDR3aa: ATSDPSAGGNEQF
j_gene: TRBJ1-1; v_gene: TRBV4-2; CDR3aa: ASSLELGKYPEAF
j_gene: .; v_gene: TRBV20-1; CDR3aa: SARASGTRETQY
j_gene: TRBJ2-3; v_gene: TRBV15; CDR3aa: ATSKASGNTDTQY
j_gene: TRBJ1-1; v_gene: TRBV9; CDR3aa: ASSQEGGLEAF
j_gene: TRBJ2-7; v_gene: TRBV3-1; CDR3aa: ASSQVGVSSYEQY
j_gene: TRBJ2-7; v_gene: TRBV5-1; CDR3aa: ASSLVAEAYEQY
j_gene: TRBJ2-1; v_gene: TRBV7-2; CDR3aa: ASSLTPSSSYNEQF
j_gene: TRBJ1-1; v_gene: TRBV7-9; CDR3aa: AGGGTGIDEAF
j_gene: TRBJ2-1; v_gene: TRBV28; CDR3aa: ASSPPDRGPYNEQF
j_gene: TRBJ1-2; v_gene: TRBV5-1; CDR3aa: ASSQGPPGTWTNYGYT
j_gene: TRBJ2-1; v_gene: TRBV3-1; CDR3aa: ASSRRLASNEQF
j_gene: TRBJ1-1; v_gene: TRBV7-9; CDR3aa: ASSSLIGVDTEAF
j_gene: TRBJ2-3; v_gene: TRBV5-1; CDR3aa: ASSWAGFPDTQY
j_gene: .; v_gene: TRBV12-3/TRBV12-4; CDR3aa: ASSLSLAGGSCGEQY
j_gene: TRBJ2-1; v_gene: TRBV9; CDR3aa: ASSPGASGGQEPYNEQF
j_gene: TRBJ2-1; v_gene: TRBV29-1; CDR3aa: SSDRDSYNEQF
j_gene: TRBJ1-5; v_gene: TRBV20-1; CDR3aa: SARGQPGQPQH
j_gene: TRBJ1-1; v_gene: TRBV7-2; CDR3aa: ASSVQGETEAF